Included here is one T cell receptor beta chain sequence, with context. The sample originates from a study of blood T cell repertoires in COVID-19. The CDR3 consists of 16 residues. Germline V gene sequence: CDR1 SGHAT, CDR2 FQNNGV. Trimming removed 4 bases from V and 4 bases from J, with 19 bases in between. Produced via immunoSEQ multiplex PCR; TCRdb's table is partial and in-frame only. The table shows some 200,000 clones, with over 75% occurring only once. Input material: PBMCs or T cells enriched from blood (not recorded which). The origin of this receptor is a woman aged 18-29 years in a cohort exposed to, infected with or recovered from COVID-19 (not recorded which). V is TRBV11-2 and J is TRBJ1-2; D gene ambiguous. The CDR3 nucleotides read TGTGCCAGCAGCTCCATTAGGACGGGGTGGAGCTATGGCTACACCTTC. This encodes CASSSIRTGWSYGYTF.